This T cell receptor beta chain emerged from a study of blood T cell repertoires in COVID-19. Study-level information: COVID-19 samples collected from the United States, Italy and Spain covered acute and convalescent phases. Sources were T cells, B-cell-depleted T cells, or PBMCs; the material itself was cDNA or gDNA.

Germline CDR1 SGHTA, CDR2 FQGNSA. The V segment lost 2 bases and the J segment 4 bases; nucleotides outside the gene matches: 13. The CDR3 spans 17 residues. Source study methods: Counts of nucleated cells, estimated from reference gene primer amplification, were obtained. Some clones are missing from TCRdb's copy, which holds only in-frame ones; the method was immunoSEQ multiplex PCR. D and trimming come from the DNA, and the V and J calls and clone size come from that table. The data show about 230,000 clones, with about nine tenths seen just once and 11% held by the top ten. Those enrolled in Seattle joined during active infection and were followed longitudinally afterward.

This clonotype was obtained from a man aged 45-65 years with COVID-19, enrolled during active disease. The chain employs TRBV7-2 and TRBJ1-1; 7 bases line up with TRBD1. Sequenced input: peripheral blood. The CDR3 bases are TGTGCCAGCAGCTTAATTGGTTCGCGGGGACAGCCCACTGAAGCTTTCTTT. This codes for CASSLIGSRGQPTEAFF.